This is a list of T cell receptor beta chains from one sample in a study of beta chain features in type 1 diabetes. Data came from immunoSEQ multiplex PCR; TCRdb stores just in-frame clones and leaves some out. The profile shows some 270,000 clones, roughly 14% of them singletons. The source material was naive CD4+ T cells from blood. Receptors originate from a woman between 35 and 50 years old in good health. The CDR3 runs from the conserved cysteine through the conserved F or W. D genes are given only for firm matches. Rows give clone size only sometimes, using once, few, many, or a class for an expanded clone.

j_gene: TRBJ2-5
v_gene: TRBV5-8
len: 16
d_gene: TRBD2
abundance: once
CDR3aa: CASSFRIVGGKETQYF
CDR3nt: TGTGCCAGCAGCTTCCGTATAGTCGGGGGGAAAGAGACCCAGTACTTC

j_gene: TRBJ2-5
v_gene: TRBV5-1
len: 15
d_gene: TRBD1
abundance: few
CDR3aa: CASSSGTGVLETQYF
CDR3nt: TGCGCCAGCAGCTCGGGGACAGGGGTGTTAGAGACCCAGTACTTC

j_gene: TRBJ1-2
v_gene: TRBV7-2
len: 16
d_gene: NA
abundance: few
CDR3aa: CASSSRQQRTYSGYTF
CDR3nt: TGTGCCAGCAGCTCCAGACAGCAACGCACATACTCTGGCTACACCTTC

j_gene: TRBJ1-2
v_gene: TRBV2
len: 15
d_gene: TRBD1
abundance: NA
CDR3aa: CASRKDRAFNYGYTF
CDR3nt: TGTGCCAGCAGGAAAGACAGGGCCTTTAACTATGGCTACACCTTC

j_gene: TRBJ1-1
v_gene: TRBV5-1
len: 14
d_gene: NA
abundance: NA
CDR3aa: CASSSGTSGTEAFF
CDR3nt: TGCGCCAGCAGTTCCGGGACATCGGGCACTGAAGCTTTCTTT

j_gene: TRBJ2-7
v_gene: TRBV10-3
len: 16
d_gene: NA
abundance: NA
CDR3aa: CAISGGGGSEGGEQYF
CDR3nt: TGTGCCATCAGTGGTGGGGGCGGGTCCGAAGGGGGCGAGCAGTACTTC

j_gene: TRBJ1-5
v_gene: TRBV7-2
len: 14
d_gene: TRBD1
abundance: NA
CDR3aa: CASSLTGYNQPQHF
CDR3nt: TGTGCCAGCAGCTTGACAGGGTACAATCAGCCCCAGCATTTT

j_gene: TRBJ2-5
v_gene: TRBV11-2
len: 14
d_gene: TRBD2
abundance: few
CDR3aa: CASSILAGVETQYF
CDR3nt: TGTGCCAGCAGCATACTAGCGGGGGTAGAGACCCAGTACTTC

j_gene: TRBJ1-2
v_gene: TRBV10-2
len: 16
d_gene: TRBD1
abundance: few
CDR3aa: CASRGRQGATPYGYTF
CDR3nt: TGCGCCAGCAGGGGACGACAGGGGGCGACCCCCTACGGCTACACCTTC

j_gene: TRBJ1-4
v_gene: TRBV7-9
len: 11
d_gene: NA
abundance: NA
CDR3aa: CASSPYMGLFF
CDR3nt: TGTGCCAGCAGCCCCTACATGGGCCTGTTTTTT

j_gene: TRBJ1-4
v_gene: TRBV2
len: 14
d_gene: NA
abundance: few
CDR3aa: CASSFGRDREKLFF
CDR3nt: TGTGCCAGCAGTTTCGGCAGGGATCGGGAAAAACTGTTTTTT

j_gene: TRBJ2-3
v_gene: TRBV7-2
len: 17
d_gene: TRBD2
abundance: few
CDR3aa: CASSLALLAGSRDTQYF
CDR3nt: TGTGCCAGCAGCTTAGCGCTCCTAGCGGGGTCTCGCGATACGCAGTATTTT

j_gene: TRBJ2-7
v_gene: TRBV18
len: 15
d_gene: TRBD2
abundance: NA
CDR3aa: CASSTGGSLIVEQYF
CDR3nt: TGTGCCAGCTCAACGGGGGGGTCACTAATAGTCGAGCAGTACTTC

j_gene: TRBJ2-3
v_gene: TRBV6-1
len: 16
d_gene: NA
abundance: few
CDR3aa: CASSVTSSVGTDTQYF
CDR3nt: TGTGCCAGCAGTGTGACTAGTTCCGTTGGCACAGATACGCAGTATTTT

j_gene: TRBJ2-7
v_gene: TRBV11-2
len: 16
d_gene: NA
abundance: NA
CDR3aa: CASSLDPQGPFDEQYF
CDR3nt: TGTGCCAGCAGCTTAGATCCACAGGGACCTTTTGACGAGCAGTACTTC

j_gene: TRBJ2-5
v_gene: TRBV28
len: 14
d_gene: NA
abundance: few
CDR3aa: CASSLQGGVETQYF
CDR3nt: TGTGCCAGCAGTTTACAGGGCGGAGTTGAGACCCAGTACTTC

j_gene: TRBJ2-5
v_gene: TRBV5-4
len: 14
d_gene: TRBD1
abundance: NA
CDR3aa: CASRPDRARETQYF
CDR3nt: TGTGCCAGCAGACCGGACAGGGCGAGGGAGACCCAGTACTTC

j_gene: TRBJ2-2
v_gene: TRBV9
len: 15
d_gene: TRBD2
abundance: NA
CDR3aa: CASSVKGRGAGELFF
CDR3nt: TGTGCCAGCAGCGTAAAGGGCCGGGGGGCCGGGGAGCTGTTTTTT

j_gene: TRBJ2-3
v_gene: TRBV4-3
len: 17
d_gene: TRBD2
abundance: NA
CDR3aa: CASSQDPTSGDTDTQYF
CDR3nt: TGCGCCAGCAGCCAAGATCCGACTAGCGGGGACACAGATACGCAGTATTTT

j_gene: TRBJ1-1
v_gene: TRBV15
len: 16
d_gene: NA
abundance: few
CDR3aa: CATSRDVGRSATEAFF
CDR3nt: TGTGCCACCAGCAGAGATGTGGGGAGGTCAGCGACTGAAGCTTTCTTT

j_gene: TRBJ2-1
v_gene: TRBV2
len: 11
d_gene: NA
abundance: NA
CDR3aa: CASRRGAEQFF
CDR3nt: TGTGCCAGCAGACGGGGGGCTGAGCAGTTCTTC

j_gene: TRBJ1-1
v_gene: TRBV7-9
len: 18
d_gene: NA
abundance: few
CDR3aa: CASSLEGDPGTPDAEAFF
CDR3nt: TGTGCCAGCAGCTTAGAGGGGGACCCAGGGACGCCTGATGCTGAAGCTTTCTTT

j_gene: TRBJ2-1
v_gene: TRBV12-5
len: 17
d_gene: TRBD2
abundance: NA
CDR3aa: CASGLGGLAGAFNEQFF
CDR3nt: TGTGCTAGTGGTTTGGGGGGACTAGCGGGGGCATTCAATGAGCAGTTCTTC

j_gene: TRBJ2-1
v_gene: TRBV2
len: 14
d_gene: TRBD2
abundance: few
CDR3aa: CASSERGLAGEQFF
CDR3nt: TGTGCCAGCAGTGAACGCGGACTAGCAGGCGAGCAGTTCTTC

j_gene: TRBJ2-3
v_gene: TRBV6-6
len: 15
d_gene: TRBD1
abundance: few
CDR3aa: CASRTDRGSTDTQYF
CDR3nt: TGTGCCAGCAGAACAGACAGGGGATCCACAGATACGCAGTATTTT

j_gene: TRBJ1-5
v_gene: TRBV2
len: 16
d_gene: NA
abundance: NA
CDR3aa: CASTPVVGRGNQPQHF
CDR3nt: TGTGCCAGCACCCCTGTTGTGGGCAGGGGTAATCAGCCCCAGCATTTT

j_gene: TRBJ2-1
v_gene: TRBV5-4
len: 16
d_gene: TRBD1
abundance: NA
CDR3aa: CASSGGSGQADNEQFF
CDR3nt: TGTGCCAGCAGTGGCGGATCGGGACAGGCAGACAATGAGCAGTTCTTC

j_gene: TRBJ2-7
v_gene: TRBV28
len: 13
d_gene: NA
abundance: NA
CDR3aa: CASSPGNSYEQYF
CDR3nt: TGTGCCAGCAGTCCCGGGAACTCCTACGAGCAGTACTTC

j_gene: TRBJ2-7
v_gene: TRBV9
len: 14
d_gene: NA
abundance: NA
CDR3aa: CASSTRPEVDEQYF
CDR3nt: TGTGCCAGCAGCACCCGGCCTGAGGTCGACGAGCAGTACTTC

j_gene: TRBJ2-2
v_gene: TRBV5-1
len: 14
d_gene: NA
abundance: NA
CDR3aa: CASTIGANTGELFF
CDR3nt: TGCGCCAGCACTATAGGGGCGAACACCGGGGAGCTGTTTTTT

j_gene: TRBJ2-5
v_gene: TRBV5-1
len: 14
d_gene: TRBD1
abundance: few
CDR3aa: CASSSQGARETQYF
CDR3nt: TGCGCCAGCAGCTCGCAGGGGGCCAGAGAGACCCAGTACTTC

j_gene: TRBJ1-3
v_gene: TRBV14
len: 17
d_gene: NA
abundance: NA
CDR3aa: CASSQDGIPGSGNTIYF
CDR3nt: TGTGCCAGCAGCCAAGACGGGATTCCTGGCTCTGGAAACACCATATATTTT

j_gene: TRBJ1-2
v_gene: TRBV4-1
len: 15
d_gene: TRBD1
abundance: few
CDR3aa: CASSQDEGGGYGYTF
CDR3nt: TGCGCCAGCAGCCAAGATGAAGGGGGCGGGTATGGCTACACCTTC

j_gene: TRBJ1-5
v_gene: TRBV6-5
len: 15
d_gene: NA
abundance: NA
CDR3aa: CASSYSVGEDQPQHF
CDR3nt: TGTGCCAGCAGTTACTCGGTGGGAGAGGATCAGCCCCAGCATTTT

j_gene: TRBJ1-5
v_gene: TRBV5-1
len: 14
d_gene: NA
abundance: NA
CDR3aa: CASSFQGLDQPQHF
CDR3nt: TGCGCCAGCAGCTTTCAGGGGCTGGATCAGCCCCAGCATTTT

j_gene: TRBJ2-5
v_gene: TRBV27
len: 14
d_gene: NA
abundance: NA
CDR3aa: CASSFGRGRETQYF
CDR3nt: TGTGCCAGCAGTTTTGGGCGTGGGAGAGAGACCCAGTACTTC

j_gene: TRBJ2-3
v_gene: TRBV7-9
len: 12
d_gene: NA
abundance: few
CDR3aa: CASSLAADTQYF
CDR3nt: TGTGCCAGCAGTTTGGCGGCGGATACGCAGTATTTT

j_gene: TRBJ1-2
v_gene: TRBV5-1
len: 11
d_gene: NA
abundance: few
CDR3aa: CASRGEGGYTF
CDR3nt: TGCGCCAGCAGGGGCGAAGGCGGCTACACCTTC

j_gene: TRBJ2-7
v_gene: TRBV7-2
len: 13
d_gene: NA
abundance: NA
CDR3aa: CASSLAEGSEQYF
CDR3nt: TGTGCCAGCAGCCTCGCGGAGGGCTCCGAGCAGTACTTC

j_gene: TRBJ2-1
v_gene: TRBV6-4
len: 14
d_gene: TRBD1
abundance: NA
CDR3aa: CASSDRDRGSSKFF
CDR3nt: TGTGCCAGCAGTGACCGTGACAGGGGCTCGTCCAAGTTCTTC

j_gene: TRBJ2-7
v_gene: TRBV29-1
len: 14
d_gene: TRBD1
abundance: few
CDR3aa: CSFRTGPLSYEQYF
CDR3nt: TGCAGCTTTCGGACAGGGCCCCTATCCTACGAGCAGTACTTC

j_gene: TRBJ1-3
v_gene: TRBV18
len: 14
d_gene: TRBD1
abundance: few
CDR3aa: CASSPGTGANTIYF
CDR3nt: TGTGCCAGCTCACCCGGGACAGGGGCCAACACCATATATTTT

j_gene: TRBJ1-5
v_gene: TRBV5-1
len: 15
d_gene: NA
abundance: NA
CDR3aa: CASSLEGVSNQPQHF
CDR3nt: TGCGCCAGCAGCTTGGAAGGGGTTAGCAATCAGCCCCAGCATTTT

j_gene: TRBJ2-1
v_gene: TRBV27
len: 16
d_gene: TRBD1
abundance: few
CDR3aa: CASSSYRGLSYNEQFF
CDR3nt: TGTGCCAGCAGTTCATACAGGGGATTATCCTACAATGAGCAGTTCTTC

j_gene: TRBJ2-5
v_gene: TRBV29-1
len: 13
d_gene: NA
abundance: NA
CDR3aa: CSVGLLGRETQYF
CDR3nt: TGCAGCGTTGGATTGCTGGGGCGAGAGACCCAGTACTTC

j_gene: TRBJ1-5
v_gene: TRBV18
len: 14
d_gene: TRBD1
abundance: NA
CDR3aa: CASSPGQGNQPQHF
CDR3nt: TGTGCCAGCTCACCGGGACAGGGTAATCAGCCCCAGCATTTT

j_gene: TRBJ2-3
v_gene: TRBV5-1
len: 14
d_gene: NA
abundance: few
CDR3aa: CASSSARLADTQYF
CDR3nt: TGCGCCAGCAGCTCCGCTCGACTAGCAGATACGCAGTATTTT

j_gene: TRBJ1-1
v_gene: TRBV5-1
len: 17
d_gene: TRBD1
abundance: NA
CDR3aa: CASSDYRGPGIITEAFF
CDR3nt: TGCGCCAGCAGCGACTACAGGGGGCCGGGGATAATCACTGAAGCTTTCTTT

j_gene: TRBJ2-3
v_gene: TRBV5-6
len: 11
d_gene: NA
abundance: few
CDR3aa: CASSLGDRQYF
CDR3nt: TGTGCCAGCAGCTTGGGAGACAGGCAGTATTTT

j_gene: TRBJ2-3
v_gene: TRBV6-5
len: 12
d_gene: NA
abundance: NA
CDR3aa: CASSPTEYTQYF
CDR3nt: TGTGCCAGCAGTCCTACTGAGTATACGCAGTATTTT

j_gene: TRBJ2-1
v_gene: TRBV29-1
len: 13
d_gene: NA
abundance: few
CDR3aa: CSVERGSYNEQFF
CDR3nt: TGCAGCGTTGAACGGGGCTCCTACAATGAGCAGTTCTTC

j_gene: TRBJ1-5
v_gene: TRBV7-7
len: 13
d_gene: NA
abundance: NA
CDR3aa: CASSFGSNQPQHF
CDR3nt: TGTGCCAGCAGCTTTGGCAGCAATCAGCCCCAGCATTTT

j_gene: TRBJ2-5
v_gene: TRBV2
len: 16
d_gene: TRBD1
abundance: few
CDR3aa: CASSVLRDRAGETQYF
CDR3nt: TGTGCCAGCAGTGTCTTGCGGGACAGGGCGGGGGAGACCCAGTACTTC